This TCR beta chain emerged from a study of OX40 agonist ivuxolimab in advanced cancers. Study at large: Ivuxolimab, which is an agonistic anti-OX40 (CD134) antibody, was administered to the patients.

TCRdb's table, derived via immunoSEQ multiplex PCR, lists solely in-frame clones and lacks some. The table records fewer than 65,000 clones, around 80% of them present only once. In this sample, this clone turned up a few times. Germline V gene lookup returns CDR1 MDHEN and CDR2 SYDVKM. CDR3 length: 14 amino acids. Trimming stripped 5 bases from V and 10 bases from J, with 18 bases between. The gene calls are TRBV28 and TRBJ2-1, with a possible D match to TRBD2 (7 bases). The sequenced sample was CD4+ or CD8+ T cells sorted from blood, obtained in a trial of the OX40 agonist ivuxolimab. The sequence was collected from an adult with an advanced solid tumor such as melanoma, head and neck, liver or kidney cancer. In DNA, the CDR3 is TGTGCCAGCAGTGTACAGAGGGGGGGTCAGGAGCAGTTCTTC. Residues: CASSVQRGGQEQFF.